Only a few counts were recorded for the clone carrying this T cell receptor (beta chain). Its matching antigen is unknown. This entry comes from a study of T cell repertoires in cytomegalovirus infection. Background on the study: It was the public TCR beta signatures that indicated both CMV infection and matching HLA type.

Study-wide points: Based on cumulative public TCR beta family frequency, carriers of CMV plus the relevant HLA were identified. Across the ex vivo response, the dominant clonotypes were HLA-C-restricted CMV-specific TCR beta clonotypes.

The CDR3 totals 15 residues. Trimming shortened V by 6 bases and J by 14 bases, and 23 bases separated the two germline ends. CDR1 MNHEY and CDR2 SVGAGI come from the germline V gene. MiXCR was run by TCRdb on the reads, yielding one entry per CDR3 protein. The data show approximately 500,000 distinct CDR3 sequences, approximately 16% seen once. V and J are TRBV6-5 and TRBJ1-6; tentatively, D is TRBD1 (6 bases). What was sequenced was CD8+ T cells from PBMCs. The origin of this receptor is a human donor in good health (CMV status not recorded). Some clones in this sample may be carry-over from other donors' samples. In nucleotides, the CDR3 is TGTGCCAGCAGCTATGGGGAGGGGGGGCCCTTGGCCCTCCACTTT. Translating it yields CASSYGEGGPLALHF.